This TCR beta chain stems from a study of shared clonotypes between healthy human individuals. Across the whole study: Donor composition was a couple of women and three men, aged 18 to 49. Findings and limits, study-wide: The small donor group covered limited genetic and exposure diversity. Naive CD4 clonotypes were shared across several donors at about 5.3%.

DNA at around 190 ng, some 31,000 T cell genomes, went into sorted-subset replicate PCRs. Method: immunoSEQ multiplex PCR; TCRdb's copy keeps in-frame clones and lacks some. The table includes about 2.1 million clones, around 93% detected once. The CDR3 runs 14 residues. With 6 bases clipped from V and 0 bases from J, the junction kept 5 bases outside the gene matches. Germline CDR1 reads LNHDA; CDR2 reads SQIVND (reference sequence). As concerns this clone: What it recognizes is unknown.

The naive CD8 fraction comprised CD45RO-negative cells positively selected for CCR7 and excluded terminally differentiated effector memory CD45RA+ cells. This chain uses TRBV19 with TRBJ2-7; 7 nucleotides align to TRBD1. Sequencing input: naive CD8+ T cells from PBMCs. The source of this sequence is a man between 18 and 29 years old in good health. Some clones in this sample may be carry-over from other donors' samples. CDR3 in DNA: TGTGCCAGTAGCGACAGGGTGAGCTCCTACGAGCAGTACTTC. Translation gives CASSDRVSSYEQYF.